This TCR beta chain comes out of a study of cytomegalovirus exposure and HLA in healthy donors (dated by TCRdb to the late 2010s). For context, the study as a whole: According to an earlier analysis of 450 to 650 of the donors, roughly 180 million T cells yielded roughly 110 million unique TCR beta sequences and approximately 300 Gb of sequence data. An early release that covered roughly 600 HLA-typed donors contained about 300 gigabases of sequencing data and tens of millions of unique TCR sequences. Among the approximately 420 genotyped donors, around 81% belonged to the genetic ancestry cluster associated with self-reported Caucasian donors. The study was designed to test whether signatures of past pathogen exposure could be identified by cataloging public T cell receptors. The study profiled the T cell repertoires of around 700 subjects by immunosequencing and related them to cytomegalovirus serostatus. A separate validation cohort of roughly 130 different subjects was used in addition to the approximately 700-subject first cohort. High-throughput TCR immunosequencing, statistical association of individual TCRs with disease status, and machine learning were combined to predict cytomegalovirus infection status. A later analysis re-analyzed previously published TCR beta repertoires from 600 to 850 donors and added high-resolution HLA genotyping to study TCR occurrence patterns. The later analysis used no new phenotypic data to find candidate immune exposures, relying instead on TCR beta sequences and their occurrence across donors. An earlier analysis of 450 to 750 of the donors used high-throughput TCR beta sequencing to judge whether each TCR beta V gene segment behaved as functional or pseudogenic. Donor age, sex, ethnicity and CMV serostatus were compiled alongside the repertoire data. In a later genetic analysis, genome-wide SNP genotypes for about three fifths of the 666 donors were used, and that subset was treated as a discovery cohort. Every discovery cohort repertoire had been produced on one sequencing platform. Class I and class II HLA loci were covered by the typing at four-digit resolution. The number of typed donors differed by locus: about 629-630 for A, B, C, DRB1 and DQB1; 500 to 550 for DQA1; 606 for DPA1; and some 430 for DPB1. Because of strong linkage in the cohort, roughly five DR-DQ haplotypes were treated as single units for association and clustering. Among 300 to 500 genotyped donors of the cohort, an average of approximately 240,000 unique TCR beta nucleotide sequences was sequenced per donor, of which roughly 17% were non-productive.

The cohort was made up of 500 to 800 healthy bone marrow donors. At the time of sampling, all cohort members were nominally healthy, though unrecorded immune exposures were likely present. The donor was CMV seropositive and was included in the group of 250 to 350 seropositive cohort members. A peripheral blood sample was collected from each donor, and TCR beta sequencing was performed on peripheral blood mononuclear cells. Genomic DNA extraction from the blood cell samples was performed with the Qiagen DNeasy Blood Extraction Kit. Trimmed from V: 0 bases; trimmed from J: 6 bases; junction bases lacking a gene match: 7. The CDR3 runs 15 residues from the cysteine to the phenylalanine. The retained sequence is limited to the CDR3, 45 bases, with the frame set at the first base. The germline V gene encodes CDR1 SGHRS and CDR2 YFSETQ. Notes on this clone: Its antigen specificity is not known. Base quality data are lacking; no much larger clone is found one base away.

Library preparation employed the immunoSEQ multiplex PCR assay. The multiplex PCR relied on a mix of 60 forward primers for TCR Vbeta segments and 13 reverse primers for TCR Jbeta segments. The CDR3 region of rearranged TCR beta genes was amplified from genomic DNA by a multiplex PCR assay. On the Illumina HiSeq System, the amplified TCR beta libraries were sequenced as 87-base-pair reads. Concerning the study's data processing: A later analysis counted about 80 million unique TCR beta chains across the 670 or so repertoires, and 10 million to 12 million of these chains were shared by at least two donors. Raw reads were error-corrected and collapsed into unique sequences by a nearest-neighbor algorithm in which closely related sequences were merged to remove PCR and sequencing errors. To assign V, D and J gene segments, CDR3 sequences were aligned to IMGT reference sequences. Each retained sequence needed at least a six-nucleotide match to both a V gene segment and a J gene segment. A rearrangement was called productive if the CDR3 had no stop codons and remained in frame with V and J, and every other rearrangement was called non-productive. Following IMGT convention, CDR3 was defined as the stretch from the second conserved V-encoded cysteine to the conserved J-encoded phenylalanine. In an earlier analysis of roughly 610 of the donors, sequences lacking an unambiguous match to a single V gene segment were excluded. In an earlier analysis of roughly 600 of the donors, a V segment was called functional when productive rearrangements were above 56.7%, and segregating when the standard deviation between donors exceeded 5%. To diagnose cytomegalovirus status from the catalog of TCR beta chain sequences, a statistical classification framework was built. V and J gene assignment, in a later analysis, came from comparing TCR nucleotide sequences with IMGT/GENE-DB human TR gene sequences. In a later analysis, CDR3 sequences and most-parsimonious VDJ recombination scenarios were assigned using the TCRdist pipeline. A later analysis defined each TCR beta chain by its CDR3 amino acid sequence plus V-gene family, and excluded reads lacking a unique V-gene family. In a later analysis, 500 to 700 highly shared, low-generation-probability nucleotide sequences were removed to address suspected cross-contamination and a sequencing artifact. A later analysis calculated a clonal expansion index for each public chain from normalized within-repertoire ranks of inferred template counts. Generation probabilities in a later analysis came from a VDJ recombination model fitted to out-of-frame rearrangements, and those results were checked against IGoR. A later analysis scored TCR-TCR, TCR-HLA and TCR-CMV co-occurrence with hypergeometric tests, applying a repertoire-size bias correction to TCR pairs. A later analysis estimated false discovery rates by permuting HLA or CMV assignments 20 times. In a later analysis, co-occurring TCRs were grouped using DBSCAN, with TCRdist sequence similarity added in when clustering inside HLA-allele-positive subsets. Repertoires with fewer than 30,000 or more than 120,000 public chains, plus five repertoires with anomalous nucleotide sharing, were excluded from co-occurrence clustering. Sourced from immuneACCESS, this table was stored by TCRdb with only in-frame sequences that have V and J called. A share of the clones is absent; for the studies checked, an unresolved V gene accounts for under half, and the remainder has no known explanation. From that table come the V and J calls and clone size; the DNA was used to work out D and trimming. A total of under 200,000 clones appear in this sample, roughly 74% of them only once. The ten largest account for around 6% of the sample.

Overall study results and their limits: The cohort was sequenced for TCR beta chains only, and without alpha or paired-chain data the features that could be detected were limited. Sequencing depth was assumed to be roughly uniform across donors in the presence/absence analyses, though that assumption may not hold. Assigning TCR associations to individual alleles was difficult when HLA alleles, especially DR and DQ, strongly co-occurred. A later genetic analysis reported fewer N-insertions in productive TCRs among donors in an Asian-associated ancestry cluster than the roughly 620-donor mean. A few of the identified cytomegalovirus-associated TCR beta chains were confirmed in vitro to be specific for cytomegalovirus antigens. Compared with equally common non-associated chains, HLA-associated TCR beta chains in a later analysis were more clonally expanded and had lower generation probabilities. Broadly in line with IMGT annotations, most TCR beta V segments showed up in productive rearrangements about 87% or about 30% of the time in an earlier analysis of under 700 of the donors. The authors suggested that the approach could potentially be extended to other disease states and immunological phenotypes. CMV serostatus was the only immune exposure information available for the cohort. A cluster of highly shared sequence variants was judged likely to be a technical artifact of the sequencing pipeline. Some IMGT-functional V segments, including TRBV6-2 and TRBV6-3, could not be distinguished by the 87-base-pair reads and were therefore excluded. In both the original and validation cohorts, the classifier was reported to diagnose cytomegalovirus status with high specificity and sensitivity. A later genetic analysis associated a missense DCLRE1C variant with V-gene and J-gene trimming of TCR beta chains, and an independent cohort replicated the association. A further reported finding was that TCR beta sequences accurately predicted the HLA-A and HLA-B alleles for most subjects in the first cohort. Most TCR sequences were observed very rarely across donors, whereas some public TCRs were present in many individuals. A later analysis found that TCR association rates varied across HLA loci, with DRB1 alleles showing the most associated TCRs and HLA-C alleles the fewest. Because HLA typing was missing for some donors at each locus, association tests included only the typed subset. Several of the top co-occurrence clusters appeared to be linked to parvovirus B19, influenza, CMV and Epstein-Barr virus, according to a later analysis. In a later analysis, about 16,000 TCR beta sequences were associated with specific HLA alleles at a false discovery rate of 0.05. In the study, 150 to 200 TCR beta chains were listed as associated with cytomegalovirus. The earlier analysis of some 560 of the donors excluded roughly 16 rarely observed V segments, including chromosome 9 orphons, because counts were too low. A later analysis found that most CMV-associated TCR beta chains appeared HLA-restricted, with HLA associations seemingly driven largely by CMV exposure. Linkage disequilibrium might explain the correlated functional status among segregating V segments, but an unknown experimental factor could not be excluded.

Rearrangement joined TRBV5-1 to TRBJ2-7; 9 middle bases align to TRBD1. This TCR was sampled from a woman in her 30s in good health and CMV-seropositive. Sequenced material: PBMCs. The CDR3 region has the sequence CASSLAGTGLGEQYF. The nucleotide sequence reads TGCGCCAGCAGCTTGGCCGGGACAGGGTTGGGCGAGCAGTACTTC.